The 8 T cell receptor beta chains in this list originate from one sample, sequenced in a study of T-cell reconstitution after alpha-beta-depleted transplantation in children. Researchers prepared the TCRbeta library using unique molecular identifiers, the study reports. TCRdb re-analysed the PCR reads in MiXCR, keeping a single row per CDR3 protein. The sample has about 580,000 distinct CDR3 sequences; roughly 23% are singletons. The specimen was PBMCs, mostly from graft donor cells, collected 360 days after TCRalphabeta/CD19-depleted stem cell transplant. These TCRs come from a boy under two years old who had a stem cell transplant for acute myeloid leukemia, so the T cells may come from the graft donor.

This clonotype has at least ten counts. The CDR3 sequence: CASSDRSSYNEQFF. For the CDR3, the DNA is TGTGCCAGCAGCGACCGGAGCTCCTACAATGAGCAGTTCTTC. V is TRBV27 and J is TRBJ2-1; D ambiguous. Trimming pared 6 bases from V and 0 bases from J, leaving 9 bases between. CDR3 length: 14 residues. CDR1 MNHEY and CDR2 SMNVEV come from the germline V gene (reference sequence).

This clonotype appeared a few times. This rearrangement joins TRBV24-1 to TRBJ2-3, with unresolved D. Looked up from germline, CDR1 is KGHDR and CDR2 is SFDVKD. The CDR3 runs 16 residues. With 3 bases removed from V and 0 bases from J, the gap between germline ends came to 12 bases. CDR3 bases: TGTGCCACCAGTGATACCAGCCTAGTTAGCACAGATACGCAGTATTTT. Residues: CATSDTSLVSTDTQYF.

This clonotype was seen many times. The chain is built from TRBV9 and TRBJ2-2; no firm D call. This CDR3 is 13 amino acids long. Germline CDR1 reads SGDLS; CDR2 reads YYNGEE. The V end was cut by 0 bases, the J end by 3 bases, with 3 bases between. This CDR3 is CASSVDYTGELFF. As DNA, the CDR3 is TGTGCCAGCAGCGTAGACTACACCGGGGAGCTGTTTTTT.

This clonotype was seen at least ten times. This rearrangement joins TRBV5-1 to TRBJ2-5, with D possibly being TRBD2 (5 bases). The CDR3 loop spans 13 amino acids. Trimming removed 4 bases at V and 5 bases at J, with 12 bases between. Germline V CDR1 and CDR2: SGHRS, YFSETQ. Here the CDR3 DNA reads TGCGCCAGCAGCCAACTAGAATCCGAGACCCAGTACTTC. Translating it yields CASSQLESETQYF.

The table lists this clonotype with many counts. The chain combines TRBV7-9 with TRBJ2-3; D is unclear. CDR1 is SEHNR, CDR2 FQNEAQ, per germline (reference sequence). V was pared by 3 bases and J by 4 bases, with 8 bases between. The CDR3 covers 13 residues. CDR3 protein: CASSLFTPDTQYF. As DNA, the CDR3 is TGTGCCAGCAGCTTGTTCACTCCAGATACGCAGTATTTT.

There are many counts of this clonotype. The V call is TRBV10-3, the J call TRBJ2-5, with D tentatively TRBD2 (5 bases). Germline loops: CDR1 ENHRY, CDR2 SYGVKD. CDR3 length equals 11 residues. V lost 6 bases and J 5 bases, leaving 7 bases between the germline ends. CDR3 sequence reads: CAIRRDETQYF. In nucleotides, the CDR3 is TGTGCCATCAGGAGGGATGAGACCCAGTACTTC.

This clonotype was seen ten or more times. The rearrangement uses TRBV20-1 and TRBJ2-1; 9 positions match TRBD2. V shed 6 bases, J shed 4 bases, and the junction held 10 bases outside the gene matches. The CDR3 runs to 15 residues. Per germline, CDR1 DFQATT and CDR2 SNEGSKA (reference sequence). CDR3 coding DNA: TGCAGTGCCCTACCCCGACTAGCGGTTTACAATGAGCAGTTCTTC. This encodes CSALPRLAVYNEQFF.

This clonotype was recorded a few times. This chain links TRBV29-1 with TRBJ2-7, with unresolved D. The germline CDR1 and CDR2 sequences are SQVTM and ANQGSEA. Trimming stripped 5 bases from V and 2 bases from J, with 10 bases between. The length of the CDR3 is 12 residues. The chain's CDR3 is CSVPDGPYEQYF. In DNA form, the CDR3 reads TGCAGCGTTCCTGACGGTCCCTACGAGCAGTACTTC.